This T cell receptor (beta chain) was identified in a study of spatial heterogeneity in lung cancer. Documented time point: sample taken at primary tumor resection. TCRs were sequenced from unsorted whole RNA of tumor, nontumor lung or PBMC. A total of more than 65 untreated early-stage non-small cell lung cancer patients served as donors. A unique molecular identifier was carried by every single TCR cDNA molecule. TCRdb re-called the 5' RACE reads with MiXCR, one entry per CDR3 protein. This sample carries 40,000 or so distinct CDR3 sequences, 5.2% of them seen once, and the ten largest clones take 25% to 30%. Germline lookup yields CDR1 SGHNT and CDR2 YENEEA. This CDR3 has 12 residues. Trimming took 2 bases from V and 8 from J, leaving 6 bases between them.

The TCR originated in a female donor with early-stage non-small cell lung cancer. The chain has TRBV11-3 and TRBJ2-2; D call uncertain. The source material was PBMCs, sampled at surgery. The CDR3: CASSLMAGELFF. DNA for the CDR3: TGTGCCAGCAGCTTAATGGCTGGGGAGCTGTTTTTT.